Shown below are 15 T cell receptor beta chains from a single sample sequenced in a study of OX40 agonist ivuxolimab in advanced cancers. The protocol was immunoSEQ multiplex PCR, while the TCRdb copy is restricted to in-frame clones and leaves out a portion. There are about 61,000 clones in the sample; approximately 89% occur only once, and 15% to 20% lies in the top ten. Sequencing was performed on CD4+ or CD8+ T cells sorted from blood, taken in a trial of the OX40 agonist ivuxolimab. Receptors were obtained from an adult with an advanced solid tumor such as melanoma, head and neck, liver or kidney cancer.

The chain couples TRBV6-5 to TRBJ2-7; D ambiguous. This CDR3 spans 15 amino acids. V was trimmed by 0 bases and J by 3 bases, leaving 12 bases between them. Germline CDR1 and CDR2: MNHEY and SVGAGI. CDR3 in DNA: TGTGCCAGCAGTTACTCGAGCAGGTCGGACTACGAGCAGTACTTC. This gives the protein CASSYSSRSDYEQYF.

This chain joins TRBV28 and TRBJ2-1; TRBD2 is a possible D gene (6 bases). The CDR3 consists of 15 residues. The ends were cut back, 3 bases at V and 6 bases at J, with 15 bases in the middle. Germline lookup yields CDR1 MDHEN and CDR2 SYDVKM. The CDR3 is CASSFLGGRGNEQFF. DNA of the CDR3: TGTGCCAGCAGTTTTCTGGGGGGTAGAGGCAATGAGCAGTTCTTC.

CDR3 coding DNA: TGTGCCAGCAGCTTAGGCTCGCCGGATCAGCCCCAGCATTTT. Its protein product is CASSLGSPDQPQHF. This chain joins TRBV7-6 and TRBJ1-5; D not resolved. CDR3 length equals 14 residues. Germline V lookup: CDR1 SGHVS, CDR2 FNYEAQ. V was shortened by 1 base and J by 5 bases, with 9 bases between the two germline ends.

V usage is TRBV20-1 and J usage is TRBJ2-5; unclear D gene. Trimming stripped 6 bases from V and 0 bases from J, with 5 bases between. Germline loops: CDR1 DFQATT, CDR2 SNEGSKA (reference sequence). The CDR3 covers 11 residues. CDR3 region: CSAANQETQYF. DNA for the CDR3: TGCAGTGCAGCGAACCAAGAGACCCAGTACTTC.

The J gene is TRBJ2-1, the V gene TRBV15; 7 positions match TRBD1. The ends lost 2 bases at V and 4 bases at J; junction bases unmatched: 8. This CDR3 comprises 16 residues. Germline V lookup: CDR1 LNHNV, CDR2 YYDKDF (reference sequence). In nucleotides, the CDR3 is TGTGCCACCAGCAGACCTTCGGGACAGTTATACAATGAGCAGTTCTTC. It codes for CATSRPSGQLYNEQFF.

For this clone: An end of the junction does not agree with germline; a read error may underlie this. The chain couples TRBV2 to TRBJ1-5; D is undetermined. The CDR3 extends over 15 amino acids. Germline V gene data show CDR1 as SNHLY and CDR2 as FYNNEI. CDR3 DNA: TGTGCCAGCGGTGAAGCGGCGGCGGAGGATCAGCCCCAGCATTTT. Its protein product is CASGEAAAEDQPQHF.

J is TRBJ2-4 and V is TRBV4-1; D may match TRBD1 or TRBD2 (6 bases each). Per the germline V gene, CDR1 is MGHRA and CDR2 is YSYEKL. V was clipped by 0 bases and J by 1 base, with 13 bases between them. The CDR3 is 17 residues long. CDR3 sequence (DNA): TGCGCCAGCAGCCAAGATGGAGGGGGTACGGCCAAAAACATTCAGTACTTC. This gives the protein CASSQDGGGTAKNIQYF.

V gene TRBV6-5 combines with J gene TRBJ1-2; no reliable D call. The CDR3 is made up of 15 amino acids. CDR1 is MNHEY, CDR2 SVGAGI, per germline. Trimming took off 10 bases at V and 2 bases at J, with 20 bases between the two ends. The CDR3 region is CATASSVSENYGYTF. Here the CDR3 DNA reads TGTGCCACCGCCTCTAGTGTTTCCGAAAACTATGGCTACACCTTC.

DNA of the CDR3: TGTGCCAGCAGCCAAGATCTAGGTGGGGGGTATAGCAATCAGCCCCAGCATTTT. Its protein product is CASSQDLGGGYSNQPQHF. This chain connects TRBV4-2 to TRBJ1-5; a weak D match, TRBD1 (5 bases). The CDR3 totals 18 residues. The V gene's germline CDR1 is LGHNA and CDR2 YNFKEQ. V was shortened by 0 bases and J by 0 bases, with 15 bases between the two germline ends.

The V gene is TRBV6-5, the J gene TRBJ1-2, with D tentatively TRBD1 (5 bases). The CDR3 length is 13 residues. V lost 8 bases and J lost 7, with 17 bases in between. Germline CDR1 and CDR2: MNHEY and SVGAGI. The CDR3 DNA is TGTGCCAGCGGGACTGCCTCTAGAGCTGGCTACACCTTC. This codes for CASGTASRAGYTF.

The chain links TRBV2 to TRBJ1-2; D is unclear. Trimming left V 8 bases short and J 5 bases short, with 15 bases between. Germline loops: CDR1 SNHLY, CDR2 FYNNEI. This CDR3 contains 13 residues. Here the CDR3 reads CASPTGTGYGYTF. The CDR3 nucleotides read TGTGCCAGCCCTACCGGCACCGGTTATGGCTACACCTTC. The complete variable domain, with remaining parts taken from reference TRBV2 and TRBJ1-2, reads EPEVTQTPSHQVTQMGQEVILRCVPISNHLYFYWYRQILGQKVEFLVSFYNNEISEKSEIFDDQFSVERPDGSNFTLKIRSTKLEDSAMYFCASPTGTGYGYTFGSGTRLTVV.

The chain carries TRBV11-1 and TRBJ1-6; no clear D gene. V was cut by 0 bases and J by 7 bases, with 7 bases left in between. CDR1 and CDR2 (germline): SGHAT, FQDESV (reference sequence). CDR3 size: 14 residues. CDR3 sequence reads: CASSLAGRNSPLHF. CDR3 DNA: TGTGCCAGCAGCTTAGCAGGAAGAAATTCACCCCTCCACTTT.

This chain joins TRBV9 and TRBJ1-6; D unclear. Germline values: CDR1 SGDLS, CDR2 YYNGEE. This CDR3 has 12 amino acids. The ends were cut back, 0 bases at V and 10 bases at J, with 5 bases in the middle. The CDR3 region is CASSVGNSPLHF. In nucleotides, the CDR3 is TGTGCCAGCAGCGTAGGGAACTCACCCCTCCACTTT.

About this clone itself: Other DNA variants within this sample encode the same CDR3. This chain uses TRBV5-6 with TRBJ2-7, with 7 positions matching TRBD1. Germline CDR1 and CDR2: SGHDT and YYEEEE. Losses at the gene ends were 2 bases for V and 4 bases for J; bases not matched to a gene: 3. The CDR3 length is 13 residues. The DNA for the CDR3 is TGTGCCAGCAGCTTCGGGACAGCTTACGAGCAGTACTTC. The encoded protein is CASSFGTAYEQYF.

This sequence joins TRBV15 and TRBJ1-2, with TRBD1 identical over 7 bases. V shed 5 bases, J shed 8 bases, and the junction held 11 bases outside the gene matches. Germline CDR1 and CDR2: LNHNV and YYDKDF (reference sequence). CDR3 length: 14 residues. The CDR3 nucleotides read TGTGCCACCAGCGTTATTGGAGAGACAGGGGGCTACACCTTC. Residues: CATSVIGETGGYTF.